This is a list of T cell receptor beta chains from one sample in a study of shared clonotypes between healthy human individuals. The repertoire was sequenced with immunoSEQ multiplex PCR; TCRdb's copy has only in-frame clones and lacks some. Among some 2,000,000 clones listed, 95% were seen once. Sample: naive CD4+ T cells sorted from blood. These receptors were collected from a man between 18 and 29 years old in good health. CDR3s include the opening cysteine and the closing phenylalanine or tryptophan. The D gene is left open where the match is weak. Clone size is stated in some rows and not others, as once, few, many or a class when expanded.

>.|TRBJ1-1|TRBV29-1|.
TGCAGCGTTGACAGAGGGGCGCTAACTGAAGCTTTCTTT
CSVDRGALTEAFF
>.|TRBJ1-2|TRBV5-1|.
TGCGCCAGCAGCTTGTCTGGGATAAGGGACGGCTACACCTTC
CASSLSGIRDGYTF
>.|TRBJ1-2|TRBV29-1|.
TGCAGCGTTGTCGCGAGGTTCACGGCTGGCTACACCTTC
CSVVARFTAGYTF
>.|TRBJ2-2|TRBV6-5|TRBD1
TGTGCCAGCAGTTATAGGACAGGGCTGTTCACCGGGGAGCTGTTTTTT
CASSYRTGLFTGELFF
>.|TRBJ2-3|TRBV5-1|.
TGCGCCAGCAGCCCATGGGGGATCACAGATACGCAGTATTTT
CASSPWGITDTQYF
>few|TRBJ1-4|TRBV18|.
TGTGCCAGCTCTCTAAACGACAGGTCGGATGGAAAACTGTTTTTT
CASSLNDRSDGKLFF
>.|TRBJ1-6|TRBV6-1|.
TGTGCCAGCAGTGTGGCCTCCTTGGGTTCACCCCTCCACTTT
CASSVASLGSPLHF
>once|TRBJ2-2|TRBV19|.
TGTGCCAGTACTACAGGTCTTGAAGTCACCGGGGAGCTGTTTTTT
CASTTGLEVTGELFF
>.|TRBJ1-5|TRBV10-3|.
TGTGCCATCGGAGAGGGAGGGACCCAAAATCAGCCCCAGCATTTT
CAIGEGGTQNQPQHF
>.|TRBJ1-2|TRBV28|TRBD1
TGTGCCAGCGGCAGTGGGGGGACAGGGGTCTATGGCTACACCTTC
CASGSGGTGVYGYTF
>.|TRBJ2-3|TRBV28|.
TGTGCCAGCAGTTTATCGGGCAAGGCAGATACGCAGTATTTT
CASSLSGKADTQYF
>.|TRBJ1-1|TRBV18|.
TGTGCCAGCTCACCGACGGGTAACACTGAAGCTTTCTTT
CASSPTGNTEAFF
>.|TRBJ1-2|TRBV5-6|TRBD1
TGTGCCAGCAGCTTGGCCCCGGGACAGCTTATGGTCGACACCTTC
CASSLAPGQLMVDTF
>.|TRBJ1-6|TRBV18|.
TGTGCCAGCTCACCAGCAGGGGAAATCTATAATTCACCCCTCCACTTT
CASSPAGEIYNSPLHF
>.|TRBJ1-6|TRBV9|.
TGTGCCAGCAGCCCGGGGGGGGGCAGGGAGGTTGTGCCCCTCCACTTT
CASSPGGGREVVPLHF
>.|TRBJ1-5|TRBV7-8|.
TGTGCCAGCAGCGTCCGGGACCGGTATCAGCCCCAGCATTTT
CASSVRDRYQPQHF